A single sample is the source of the 32 T cell receptor beta chains below, sequenced in a study of human T cells and chemical hapten exposure. Via MiXCR, TCRdb re-called the RACE reads, giving one row per CDR3 protein. Of approximately 33,000 distinct CDR3 sequences in the sample, 7% to 8.5% were seen once. Time point of the sample: healthy volunteer bleed at 2 weeks. Sequencing started from total RNA isolated from unfractionated whole blood. The sequenced material came from whole blood. Receptor source: a human donor in good health. Some clones in this sample may be carry-over from other donors' samples.

V is TRBV27 and J is TRBJ1-2, with TRBD1 matching 8 bases. CDR3 length equals 15 residues. The trim removed 6 bases at V and 3 bases at J, leaving 9 bases unmatched. CDR1 and CDR2 from the germline V gene are MNHEY and SMNVEV (reference sequence). CDR3 DNA: TGTGCCAGCAGCAACGGGGCAGGGGGCGACTATGGCTACACCTTC. It translates to CASSNGAGGDYGYTF.

The chain recombines TRBV2 with TRBJ2-1; 10 bases fit TRBD2. With 6 bases clipped from V and 5 bases from J, the junction kept 10 bases outside the gene matches. The CDR3 loop spans 16 amino acids. Germline V gives CDR1 SNHLY, CDR2 FYNNEI. The CDR3 DNA sequence: TGTGCCAGCAGCCCGAGCGGGAGGGAACGGGACAATGAGCAGTTCTTC. Translating it yields CASSPSGRERDNEQFF.

In its sample, this clonotype was seen a few times. The J gene is TRBJ1-5, the V gene TRBV20-1, with TRBD1 as a possible D gene (6 bases). In germline, CDR1 is DFQATT, CDR2 SNEGSKA (reference sequence). Trimming took off 6 bases at V and 4 bases at J, with 13 bases between the two ends. There are 13 residues in the CDR3. The CDR3 region has the DNA TGCAGTGCGAGCAGGGGCGGGAATCAGCCCCAGCATTTT. It encodes CSASRGGNQPQHF.

The J gene is TRBJ2-3, the V gene TRBV5-4; TRBD1 aligns across 8 bases. Trimming cost V 6 bases and J 2 bases; bases outside gene matches: 8. This CDR3 is built from 15 residues. Germline CDR1 and CDR2: SGHNT and YYREEE (reference sequence). Here the CDR3 reads CASTLRQGPTDTQYF. The CDR3 nucleotides read TGTGCCAGCACCTTAAGACAGGGGCCCACAGATACGCAGTATTTT. Combining the CDR3 with reference TRBV5-4 and TRBJ2-3 gives the whole variable domain ETGVTQSPTHLIKTRGQQVTLRCSSQSGHNTVSWYQQALGQGPQFIFQYYREEENGRGNFPPRFSGLQFPNYSSELNVNALELDDSALYLCASTLRQGPTDTQYFGPGTRLTVL.

This clonotype was observed many times. The chain couples TRBV7-2 to TRBJ2-3; 7 nucleotides line up with TRBD2. V was clipped by 5 bases and J by 4 bases; unmatched bases: 6. This CDR3 contains 14 residues. CDR1 SGHTA and CDR2 FQGNSA come from the germline V gene. CDR3 bases: TGTGCCAGCAGCCGCGGGGGTTCTGCAGATACGCAGTATTTT. It encodes CASSRGGSADTQYF.

On this clonotype: A much larger clone differs from this one at a single base, so this may be a read error. The V gene is TRBV29-1, the J gene TRBJ2-3; 14 nucleotides align to TRBD2. The germline gives CDR1 SQVTM, CDR2 ANQGSEA. The CDR3 runs 16 residues. The CDR3 loop reads CGVEPTSGRAWDTQYF. The DNA of the CDR3 is TGCGGCGTCGAACCGACTAGCGGGAGGGCATGGGATACGCAGTATTTT.

In its sample, this clonotype ranks as medium-sized (0.01 to 0.1%). The chain carries TRBV20-1 and TRBJ1-2; 12 bases match TRBD1. The germline CDR1 and CDR2 sequences are DFQATT and SNEGSKA (reference sequence). This CDR3 spans 15 amino acids. The ends lost 3 bases at V and 4 bases at J; junction bases unmatched: 6. CDR3 protein: CSASKGQGASYGYTF. Written as DNA, the CDR3 is TGCAGTGCTAGTAAGGGACAGGGGGCAAGCTATGGCTACACCTTC.

This clonotype was seen a handful of times. This sequence joins TRBV5-1 and TRBJ1-1; D is uncertain. Trimming pared 1 base from V and 0 bases from J, leaving 10 bases between. Germline CDR1 reads SGHRS; CDR2 reads YFSETQ. This CDR3 spans 15 amino acids. The CDR3 reads CASSLTVGMNTEAFF. In DNA form, the CDR3 reads TGCGCCAGCAGCTTGACGGTGGGTATGAACACTGAAGCTTTCTTT.

The chain is built from TRBV6-1 and TRBJ1-4; the match to TRBD1 covers 9 bases. Germline CDR1 MNHNS, CDR2 SASEGT. The V and J ends lost 1 base and 8 bases, in that order; junction bases with no gene match: 11. The CDR3 is 17 amino acids. CDR3: CASSEESYGDRAEKLFF. In DNA, the CDR3 is TGTGCCAGCAGTGAAGAGAGTTATGGGGACAGGGCCGAAAAACTGTTTTTT.

The chain has TRBV7-9 and TRBJ2-1; D call uncertain. Germline V gene lookup returns CDR1 SEHNR and CDR2 FQNEAQ (reference sequence). CDR3 length: 15 amino acids. Trimming removed 1 base at V and 9 bases at J, with 16 bases between. CDR3 sequence: CASSLEVGPLGEQFF. The DNA of the CDR3 is TGTGCCAGCAGCTTAGAGGTAGGGCCCCTGGGTGAGCAGTTCTTC.

This clonotype was recorded at least ten times. The chain uses TRBV7-2 and TRBJ1-1, with 7 bases lining up with TRBD1. Germline CDR1 is SGHTA and CDR2 is FQGNSA. J lost 1 base, V lost 5 bases, and 13 bases had no gene match. CDR3 length: 17 amino acids. The DNA of the CDR3 is TGTGCCAGCAGCATCTACGTGGGCAGGGGGAGGAACACTGAAGCTTTCTTT. Translated, it gives CASSIYVGRGRNTEAFF. Drawing the rest from reference TRBV7-2 and TRBJ1-1, the complete variable domain is GAGVSQSPSNKVTEKGKDVELRCDPISGHTALYWYRQSLGQGLEFLIYFQGNSAPDKSGLPSDRFSAERTGGSVSTLTIQRTQQEDSAVYLCASSIYVGRGRNTEAFFGQGTRLTVV.

Judged by abundance, this clonotype is medium-sized. Germline and junction disagree at one end, which may indicate a read error. CDR3 in amino acids: CASSLATLAGGSLNF. For the CDR3, the DNA is TGTGCCAGCAGCTTAGCGACCTTAGCGGGAGGGTCTCTGAACTTC. The V and J genes are TRBV7-8 and TRBJ2-7; 11 nucleotides align to TRBD2. CDR3 length: 15 amino acids. The V gene's germline CDR1 is SGHVS and CDR2 FQNEAQ.

This clonotype was seen many times. This rearrangement joins TRBV7-2 to TRBJ1-1, with 9 bases fitting TRBD1. J lost 11 bases, V lost 4 bases, and 11 bases had no gene match. Germline V CDR1 and CDR2: SGHTA, FQGNSA. The CDR3 is made up of 14 amino acids. CDR3: CASSSAPGQGWAFF. The CDR3 DNA sequence: TGTGCCAGCAGCTCCGCCCCGGGACAGGGTTGGGCTTTCTTT.

This clonotype showed up many times. V usage is TRBV7-2 and J usage is TRBJ1-6; the D gene is possibly TRBD1 (6 bases). The CDR3 runs to 15 residues. Germline CDR1 and CDR2: SGHTA and FQGNSA. The ends were cut back, 0 bases at V and 8 bases at J, with 11 bases in the middle. CDR3 bases: TGTGCCAGCAGCTTAGCCGGGGACACCTATTCACCCCTCCACTTT. Translation gives CASSLAGDTYSPLHF.

This clonotype was picked up many times. The chain joins TRBV11-2 to TRBJ2-7, with 8 bases lining up with TRBD1. Germline lookup yields CDR1 SGHAT and CDR2 FQNNGV. The CDR3 spans 14 residues. Trimming removed 3 bases from V and 2 bases from J; junction bases left unmatched: 3. The CDR3 spells CASSLETGAYEQYF. CDR3 bases: TGTGCCAGCAGCTTGGAGACAGGGGCCTACGAGCAGTACTTC.

The chain couples TRBV24-1 to TRBJ2-3, with D possibly being TRBD1 (6 bases). V lost 9 bases to trimming and J lost 5 bases, with 14 bases between them. The CDR3 loop spans 13 amino acids. Germline-derived CDR1 and CDR2 are KGHDR and SFDVKD. DNA of the CDR3: TGTGCCACCTCAGGGGTTAGTGAAGATACGCAGTATTTT. Amino acids: CATSGVSEDTQYF.

This clonotype was counted between two and nine times. The rearrangement links TRBV15 to TRBJ2-7, with D hard to call. Germline V gene sequence: CDR1 LNHNV, CDR2 YYDKDF (reference sequence). Trimming took off 0 bases at V and 3 bases at J, with 9 bases between the two ends. This CDR3 has 14 residues. CDR3 region: CATSRDRFIYEQYF. Here the CDR3 DNA reads TGTGCCACCAGCAGAGATAGGTTTATCTACGAGCAGTACTTC.

By sample share, this clonotype is medium-sized. The chain combines TRBV19 with TRBJ2-1; TRBD1 is a possible D gene (6 bases). CDR3 length: 13 amino acids. CDR1 is LNHDA and CDR2 is SQIVND in the germline V gene (reference sequence). The V end lost 7 bases, the J end lost 7 bases, and 14 bases lay between the germline ends. The CDR3 DNA is TGTGCCAGTACCCAGACAGGTTGGAATGAGCAGTTCTTC. This translates into CASTQTGWNEQFF.

Details on this clonotype: A much larger clone is a single base away; this may be a read error. J is TRBJ1-3 and V is TRBV19; D is ambiguous. This CDR3 has 16 residues. Germline V lookup: CDR1 LNHDA, CDR2 SQIVND (reference sequence). With 5 bases removed from V and 2 bases from J, the gap between germline ends came to 16 bases. CDR3 sequence: CASSLTRTAAGNTIYF. DNA of the CDR3: TGTGCCAGTAGTCTCACCAGGACGGCCGCTGGAAACACCATATATTTT.

This clonotype showed up many times. V usage is TRBV7-6 and J usage is TRBJ2-7; TRBD2 aligns across 11 bases. Trimming at V came to 4 bases and at J to 2 bases, leaving 4 bases not matched to a gene. Germline-derived CDR1 and CDR2 are SGHVS and FNYEAQ. This CDR3 spans 15 amino acids. CDR3 protein: CASSSLAGGTYEQYF. In DNA, the CDR3 is TGTGCCAGCAGCTCATTAGCGGGAGGGACCTACGAGCAGTACTTC.

The chain combines TRBV18 with TRBJ2-4; D gene ambiguous. Per germline, CDR1 KGHSH and CDR2 LQKENI. V was clipped by 3 bases and J by 5 bases, with 8 bases between them. CDR3 length: 13 amino acids. Here the CDR3 reads CASSPESQNIQYF. In DNA, the CDR3 is TGTGCCAGCTCACCTGAAAGTCAAAACATTCAGTACTTC.

The genes are TRBV7-8 and TRBJ2-1; 7 bases line up with TRBD1. The CDR3 is 15 amino acids. Germline loops: CDR1 SGHVS, CDR2 FQNEAQ. The V gene end was trimmed by 5 bases and the J gene end by 3 bases; junction bases not matched to a gene: 7. The CDR3 bases are TGTGCCAGCAGCCTCCGGGACAGATACTACAATGAGCAGTTCTTC. It translates to CASSLRDRYYNEQFF.

This clonotype has only a few counts. The rearrangement uses TRBV6-5 and TRBJ1-5; D is ambiguous. The V gene lost 4 bases and the J gene lost 5 bases, with 6 bases spanning the gap. Germline CDR1 MNHEY, CDR2 SVGAGI. This CDR3 contains 12 residues. The CDR3: CASSSWDQPQHF. The CDR3 DNA follows: TGTGCCAGCAGTTCTTGGGATCAGCCCCAGCATTTT.

This clonotype was counted between two and nine times. The J gene is TRBJ1-1, the V gene TRBV2; D may be TRBD1 (5 bases). The germline V and J ends were trimmed by 6 bases and 3 bases, with 17 bases remaining between them. The length of the CDR3 is 15 residues. CDR1 is SNHLY, CDR2 FYNNEI, per germline. Written as DNA, the CDR3 is TGTGCCAGCAGGCAGGGTGGGTTGATGCACACTGAAGCTTTCTTT. This encodes CASRQGGLMHTEAFF.

This clonotype came up many times. V usage is TRBV5-4 and J usage is TRBJ2-2; TRBD2 aligns across 14 bases. The germline V gene encodes CDR1 SGHNT and CDR2 YYREEE (reference sequence). CDR3 length: 17 residues. The J segment lost 7 bases and the V segment lost 2 bases, leaving 7 bases of the junction unmatched. This CDR3 is CASSLPGLAGVNGELFF. CDR3 coding DNA: TGTGCCAGCAGCTTACCGGGACTAGCGGGAGTTAACGGGGAGCTGTTTTTT.

The rearrangement joins TRBV7-6 to TRBJ2-7, with 7 nucleotides matching TRBD1. After removal of 3 bases from V and 5 bases from J, the junction contained 7 bases not matched to a gene. Germline CDR1 SGHVS, CDR2 FNYEAQ. CDR3 size: 14 residues. The DNA for the CDR3 is TGTGCCAGCAGCTTGACAGGGATTGGCAACGAGCAGTACTTC. This encodes CASSLTGIGNEQYF.

This clonotype was found many times. The V call is TRBV27, the J call TRBJ2-2, with D possibly TRBD1 on 8 matching bases. Trimming took 3 bases from V and 5 from J, leaving 13 bases between them. Per germline, CDR1 MNHEY and CDR2 SMNVEV (reference sequence). The CDR3 totals 15 residues. CDR3 coding DNA: TGTGCCAGCAGTTTTGACAGGGGAGGGACCGGGGAGCTGTTTTTT. This encodes CASSFDRGGTGELFF.

This clonotype was seen ten or more times. The chain is built from TRBV5-1 and TRBJ1-1; 11 nucleotides agree with TRBD1. V dropped 5 bases and J dropped 7; count of bases not matched to a gene: 13. Per the germline V gene, CDR1 is SGHRS and CDR2 is YFSETQ. There are 16 residues in the CDR3. This CDR3 is CASSPGQGDLNGEAFF. The CDR3 DNA is TGCGCCAGCAGTCCGGGACAGGGGGATTTAAATGGTGAAGCTTTCTTT.

This clonotype has ten or more counts. The rearrangement joins TRBV6-2 or TRBV6-3 to TRBJ1-1; 7 bases match TRBD1. Looked up from germline, CDR1 is MNHEY and CDR2 is SVGEGT. This CDR3 is 14 amino acids long. V was clipped by 2 bases and J by 0 bases; unmatched bases: 0. The DNA of the CDR3 is TGTGCCAGCAGTTACGGGACAGTGAACACTGAAGCTTTCTTT. This translates into CASSYGTVNTEAFF.

This clonotype was observed a few times. V and J are TRBV12-3 or TRBV12-4 and TRBJ2-7, with D perhaps matching TRBD2 (5 bases). Trimming pared 5 bases from V and 0 bases from J, leaving 11 bases between. The CDR3 length is 14 residues. CDR3 DNA sequence: TGTGCCAGCAGTAAAACTGGACTCTCCTACGAGCAGTACTTC. The encoded protein is CASSKTGLSYEQYF.

V is TRBV6-6 and J is TRBJ2-3; TRBD2 aligns across 7 bases. The CDR3 consists of 14 residues. The germline V gene has CDR1 MNHNY and CDR2 SVGAGI (reference sequence). The ends lost 6 bases at V and 6 bases at J; junction bases unmatched: 9. This chain's CDR3 is CASRGAGRPDTQYF. CDR3 nucleotides: TGTGCCAGCAGAGGAGCGGGACGACCGGATACGCAGTATTTT.

The chain uses TRBV12-3 or TRBV12-4 and TRBJ2-1, with 13 bases aligning to TRBD2. This CDR3 region has 16 residues. V was clipped by 3 bases and J by 3 bases; unmatched bases: 2. CDR3 nucleotides: TGTGCCAGCAGTTTCGGGACTAGCGGGGTCTACAATGAGCAGTTCTTC. It yields the protein CASSFGTSGVYNEQFF.